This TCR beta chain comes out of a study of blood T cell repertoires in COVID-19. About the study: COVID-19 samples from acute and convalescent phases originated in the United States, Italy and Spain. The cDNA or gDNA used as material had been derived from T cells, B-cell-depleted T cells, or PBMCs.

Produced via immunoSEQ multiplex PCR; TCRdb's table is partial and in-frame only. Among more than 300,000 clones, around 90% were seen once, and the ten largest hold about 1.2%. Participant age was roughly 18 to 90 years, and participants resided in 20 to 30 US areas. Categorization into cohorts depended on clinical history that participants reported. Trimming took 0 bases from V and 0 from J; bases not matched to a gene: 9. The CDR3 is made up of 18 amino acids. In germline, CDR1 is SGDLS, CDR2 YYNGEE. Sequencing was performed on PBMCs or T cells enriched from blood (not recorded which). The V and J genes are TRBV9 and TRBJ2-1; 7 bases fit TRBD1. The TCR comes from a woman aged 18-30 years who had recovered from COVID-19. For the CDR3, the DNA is TGTGCCAGCAGCGTAGAGACCGACAGGGAAGGCTCCTACAATGAGCAGTTCTTC. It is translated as CASSVETDREGSYNEQFF.